The 14 T cell receptor beta chains in this list originate from one sample, sequenced in a study of identical twins. TCRdb ran MiXCR on the 5' RACE reads and lists one entry per CDR3 protein. The sample has fewer than 650,000 distinct CDR3 sequences, under 8.5% seen once; the top ten hold about 1.6%. Another study also made use of these data, one on yellow fever vaccine responses in identical twins.

Source material: PBMCs. The receptors here all came from a woman younger than 30 in good health.

This clonotype was counted many times. A junction end diverges from the germline sequence, so it may reflect a read error. The chain couples TRBV7-9 to TRBJ1-4; D may be TRBD1 (5 bases). This CDR3 is 14 amino acids long. Germline V CDR1 and CDR2: SEHNR, FQNEAQ (reference sequence). The CDR3 DNA reads as TGTGCCAGCAGACCCGGGACGGATAATGAAAAGCTGTTTTTT. Protein product: CASRPGTDNEKLFF.

The CDR3: CASSPHSGAYEQYF. The DNA of the CDR3 is TGCGCCAGCAGCCCCCACTCGGGGGCCTACGAGCAGTACTTC. V gene TRBV5-1 combines with J gene TRBJ2-7; D possibly corresponds to TRBD2 (6 bases). Germline V gene data show CDR1 as SGHRS and CDR2 as YFSETQ. Trimming took 4 bases from V and 2 from J, leaving 13 bases between them. The CDR3 contains 14 residues. The whole variable domain, filled in from reference TRBV5-1 and TRBJ2-7, reads KAGVTQTPRYLIKTRGQQVTLSCSPISGHRSVSWYQQTPGQGLQFLFEYFSETQRNKGNFPGRFSGRQFSNSRSEMNVSTLELGDSALYLCASSPHSGAYEQYFGPGTRLTVT.

This clonotype has a count of ten or more. V usage is TRBV5-5 and J usage is TRBJ2-1; TRBD2 matches at 11 bases. V shed 4 bases and J 8 bases; nucleotides not matched to a gene: 5. In germline, CDR1 is SGHKS, CDR2 YYEKEE (reference sequence). The CDR3 sequence is 14 residues long. The CDR3 sequence: CASSDSGRAYEQFF. DNA of the CDR3: TGTGCCAGCAGCGATAGCGGGAGGGCCTATGAGCAGTTCTTC.

The rearrangement uses TRBV5-1 and TRBJ2-3; 13 bases agree with TRBD2. Germline V gives CDR1 SGHRS, CDR2 YFSETQ. This CDR3 contains 18 residues. Germline trimming cut 3 bases from V and 0 bases from J; bases unmatched to any gene: 7. For the CDR3, the DNA is TGCGCCAGCAGCTGGGGGGGACTAGCGGGGACAAGCACAGATACGCAGTATTTT. Protein: CASSWGGLAGTSTDTQYF.

The chain combines TRBV20-1 with TRBJ1-1, with 7 bases identical to TRBD1. Germline CDR1 and CDR2: DFQATT and SNEGSKA (reference sequence). This CDR3 region has 14 residues. The ends lost 3 bases at V and 0 bases at J; junction bases unmatched: 4. The CDR3 is CSASRGQLNTEAFF. The CDR3 region has the DNA TGCAGTGCTAGCAGGGGACAGCTGAACACTGAAGCTTTCTTT.

This clonotype occurred a few times. The chain couples TRBV7-6 to TRBJ2-1; D is undetermined. In germline, CDR1 is SGHVS, CDR2 FNYEAQ. V was cut by 5 bases and J by 3 bases, with 23 bases left in between. The CDR3 is made up of 18 amino acids. CDR3 amino acids: CASSRFDSDNYNYNEQFF. CDR3 DNA: TGTGCCAGCAGCCGTTTCGACTCTGATAATTATAACTACAATGAGCAGTTCTTC.

The V gene is TRBV12-3 or TRBV12-4, the J gene TRBJ1-3; D may be TRBD1 (5 bases). Trimming cost V 6 bases and J 0 bases, with 12 bases left between them. This CDR3 spans 15 amino acids. CDR3 loop: CASSSGTRSGNTIYF. CDR3 coding DNA: TGTGCCAGCAGCTCCGGGACCCGCTCTGGAAACACCATATATTTT.

This clonotype was seen many times. This rearrangement joins TRBV12-3 or TRBV12-4 to TRBJ2-7, with a weak D call TRBD1 (9 bases). The CDR3 totals 15 residues. Trimming took 3 bases from V and 3 from J, leaving 15 bases between them. For the CDR3, the DNA is TGTGCCAGCAGTTTTAGCGGGACAGGGATCTACGAGCAGTACTTC. Residues: CASSFSGTGIYEQYF.

This clonotype was counted at least ten times. This rearrangement joins TRBV20-1 to TRBJ2-3; D gene uncertain. Germline V gene lookup returns CDR1 DFQATT and CDR2 SNEGSKA (reference sequence). This CDR3 region has 12 residues. V was pared by 6 bases and J by 1 base, with 8 bases between. This CDR3 is CSAPDGTDTQYF. The CDR3 coding sequence is TGCAGTGCCCCGGACGGCACAGATACGCAGTATTTT.

This clonotype was found a few times. This chain connects TRBV28 to TRBJ2-5; D possibly matches TRBD1 or TRBD2 (7 bases each). The germline CDR1 and CDR2 sequences are MDHEN and SYDVKM. There are 14 residues in the CDR3. The V gene lost 6 bases and the J gene lost 5 bases, with 16 bases spanning the gap. The CDR3: CASRQGGSGETQYF. The CDR3, as DNA: TGTGCCAGCAGGCAGGGGGGTAGCGGGGAGACCCAGTACTTC.

The sample holds many counts of this clonotype. The rearrangement uses TRBV6-6 and TRBJ1-2; 7 bases are shared with TRBD1. The CDR3 contains 13 residues. Per germline, CDR1 MNHNY and CDR2 SVGAGI (reference sequence). With 6 bases clipped from V and 5 bases from J, the junction kept 6 bases outside the gene matches. The CDR3 protein is CASRDRVEYGYTF. In nucleotides, the CDR3 is TGTGCCAGCAGAGACAGGGTGGAGTATGGCTACACCTTC.

This clonotype was observed a handful of times. The chain recombines TRBV7-8 with TRBJ2-5; 13 nucleotides line up with TRBD2. CDR1 and CDR2 (germline): SGHVS, FQNEAQ. This CDR3 comprises 18 residues. J gave up 2 bases and V 5 bases, and 11 bases lay outside the gene matches. CDR3 in amino acids: CASSHRGLGLAGQETQYF. CDR3 coding DNA: TGTGCCAGCAGCCACCGGGGTCTGGGACTAGCGGGGCAAGAGACCCAGTACTTC.

This clonotype was detected many times. This rearrangement joins TRBV5-8 to TRBJ2-1, with a weak D call TRBD2 (6 bases). The V end was cut by 4 bases, the J end by 0 bases, with 11 bases between. In germline, CDR1 is SGHTS, CDR2 YDEGEE. The CDR3 consists of 15 residues. For the CDR3, the DNA is TGTGCCAGCAGCGTGTTCGGGAGCTCCTACAATGAGCAGTTCTTC. Amino acid sequence: CASSVFGSSYNEQFF.

The chain employs TRBV28 and TRBJ1-2, with unresolved D. The CDR3 is 16 amino acids. V was clipped by 6 bases and J by 0 bases, with 17 bases between them. Per germline, CDR1 MDHEN and CDR2 SYDVKM. In DNA, the CDR3 is TGTGCCAGCAGCCCGATCTTGGACCGAGCTAACTATGGCTACACCTTC. Residues: CASSPILDRANYGYTF.